A single T cell receptor (beta chain) is shown here with its context. The target of this receptor is not known. Base qualities are not recorded, but no much larger clone differs from it by a single base. Per the germline V gene, SQVTM is the CDR1 and ANQGSEA is the CDR2. Trimming takes 4 bases off V and 10 bases off J; junction bases not matched to a gene: 9. The CDR3 has 13 amino acids, counting the end cysteine and phenylalanine. Here the CDR3 DNA is all that survives: 39 bases in frame from base 1. This sample was included in a study of blood T cell repertoires in COVID-19 (dated by TCRdb to 2018 to 2020). Study-wide context: Samples from collaborators originated in the United States, Italy and Spain and spanned both the acute and convalescent phases of COVID-19. The prospective study material was composed of cDNA or gDNA derived from T cells, B-cell-depleted T cells, or PBMCs. The dataset comprised deeply sampled blood TCRbeta repertoires from subjects exposed to, actively infected with, or recovered from COVID-19. The repertoires were released in a freely available public database intended as a resource for research on the immune response to SARS-CoV-2. The samples were drawn from two sources: the first 160 participants of the ongoing ImmuneRACE study, and 1,200 or so subjects contributed by 6 global collaborators. Sample metadata almost always included a de-identified subject ID, COVID-19 status, age in years and sex. HLA class I and class II types, where available, came from metadata supplied by the sample provider rather than from assay-based typing. Paper-wide results and their limitations: The amount of clinical and demographic metadata varied by source and participant and was provided uncurated.

Each collaborating institution followed its own protocols to collect whole blood in K2EDTA tubes. Collaborator samples were shipped for TCRbeta analysis as frozen whole blood, isolated PBMCs, or DNA extracted from either sample type. The immunoSEQ Assay, a bias-controlled multiplex PCR, was used to amplify TCRbeta CDR3 regions from genomic DNA. In the paper's pipeline: Within the assay, amplification of reference gene primers was used to estimate how many nucleated cells each sample contained. Sequence reads were collapsed and filtered to measure the absolute abundance of every unique TCRbeta CDR3 rearrangement. For each sample, productive Simpson clonality was calculated as the square root of Simpson's diversity index across productive rearrangements. TCRdb holds this immuneACCESS table with in-frame rearrangements only. Some clones are missing; in checked studies, unresolved V genes explain under half, and the rest has no known cause. Clonal size and the V and J genes are those of that table, whereas D and trimming came from the DNA. A total of 250,000 to 350,000 clones appear in this sample, roughly 88% of them only once. 3% of the sample lies in the top ten.

The TCR was taken from a woman in her 30s with active or convalescent COVID-19. Material for sequencing was peripheral blood. This chain joins TRBV29-1 to TRBJ1-1, with 10 bases aligning to TRBD1. The nucleotides are TGCAGCGTTGCTTTGGACAGGGGGTCGGGAGCTTTCTTT. Its translation is CSVALDRGSGAFF.